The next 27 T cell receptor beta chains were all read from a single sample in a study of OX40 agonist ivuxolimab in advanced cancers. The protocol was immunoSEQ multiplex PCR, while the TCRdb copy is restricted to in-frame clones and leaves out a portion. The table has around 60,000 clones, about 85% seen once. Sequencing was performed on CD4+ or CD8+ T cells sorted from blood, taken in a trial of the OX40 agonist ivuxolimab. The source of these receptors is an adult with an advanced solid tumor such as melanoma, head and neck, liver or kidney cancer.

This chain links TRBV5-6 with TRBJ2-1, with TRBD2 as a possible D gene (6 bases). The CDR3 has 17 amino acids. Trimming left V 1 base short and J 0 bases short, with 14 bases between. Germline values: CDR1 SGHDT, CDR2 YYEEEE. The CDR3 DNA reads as TGTGCCAGCAGCTTGTTCGGGGGAAGGGGCTCCTACAATGAGCAGTTCTTC. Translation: CASSLFGGRGSYNEQFF.

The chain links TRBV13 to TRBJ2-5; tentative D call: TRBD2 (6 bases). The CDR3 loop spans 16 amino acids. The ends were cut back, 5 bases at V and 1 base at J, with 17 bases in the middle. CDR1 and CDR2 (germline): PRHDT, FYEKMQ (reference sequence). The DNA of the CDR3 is TGTGCCAGCAGCCACCTGCTGACTAGGCGCCAAGAGACCCAGTACTTC. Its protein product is CASSHLLTRRQETQYF.

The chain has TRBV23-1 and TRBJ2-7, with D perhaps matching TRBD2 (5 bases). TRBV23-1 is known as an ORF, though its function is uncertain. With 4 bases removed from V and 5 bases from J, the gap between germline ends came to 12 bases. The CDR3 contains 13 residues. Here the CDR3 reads CASSRADWDEQYF. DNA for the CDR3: TGCGCCAGCAGTCGGGCGGACTGGGACGAGCAGTACTTC.

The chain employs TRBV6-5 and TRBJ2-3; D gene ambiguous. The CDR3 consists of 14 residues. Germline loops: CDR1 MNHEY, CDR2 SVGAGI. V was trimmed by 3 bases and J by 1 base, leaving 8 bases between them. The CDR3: CASSYSRGTDTQYF. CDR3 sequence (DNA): TGTGCCAGCAGTTATTCAAGGGGCACAGATACGCAGTATTTT.

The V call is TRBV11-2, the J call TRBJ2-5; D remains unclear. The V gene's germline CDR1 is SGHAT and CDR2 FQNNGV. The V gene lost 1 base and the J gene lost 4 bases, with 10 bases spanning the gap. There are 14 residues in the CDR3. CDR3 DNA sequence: TGTGCCAGCAGCTTAGTCATTGGACGAGAGACCCAGTACTTC. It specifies CASSLVIGRETQYF. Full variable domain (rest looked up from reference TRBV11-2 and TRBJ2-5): EAGVAQSPRYKIIEKRQSVAFWCNPISGHATLYWYQQILGQGPKLLIQFQNNGVVDDSQLPKDRFSAERLKGVDSTLKIQPAKLEDSAVYLCASSLVIGRETQYFGPGTRLLVL.

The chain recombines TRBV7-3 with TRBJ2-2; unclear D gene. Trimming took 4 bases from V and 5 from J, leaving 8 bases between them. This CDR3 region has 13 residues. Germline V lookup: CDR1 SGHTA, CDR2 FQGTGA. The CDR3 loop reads CASSSHFTGELFF. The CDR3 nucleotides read TGTGCCAGCAGCTCCCATTTTACCGGGGAGCTGTTTTTT.

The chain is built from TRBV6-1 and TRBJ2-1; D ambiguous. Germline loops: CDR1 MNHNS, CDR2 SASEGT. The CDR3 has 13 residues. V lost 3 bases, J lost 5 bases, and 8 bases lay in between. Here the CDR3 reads CASSDAAHNEQFF. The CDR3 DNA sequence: TGTGCCAGCAGTGATGCAGCCCACAATGAGCAGTTCTTC.

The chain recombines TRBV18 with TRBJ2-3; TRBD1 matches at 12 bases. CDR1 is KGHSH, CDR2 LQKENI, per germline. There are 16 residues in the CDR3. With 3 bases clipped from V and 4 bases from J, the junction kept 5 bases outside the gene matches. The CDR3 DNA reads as TGTGCCAGCTCACCCGCCGGGACAGGGGGCTCAGATACGCAGTATTTT. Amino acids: CASSPAGTGGSDTQYF.

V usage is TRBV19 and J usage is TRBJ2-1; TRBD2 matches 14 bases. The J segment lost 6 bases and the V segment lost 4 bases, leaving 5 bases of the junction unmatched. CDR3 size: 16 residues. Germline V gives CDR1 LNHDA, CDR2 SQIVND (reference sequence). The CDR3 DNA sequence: TGTGCCAGTAGTAGATCCGGGACTAGCGGGAGCAATGAGCAGTTCTTC. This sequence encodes CASSRSGTSGSNEQFF.

CDR3 in amino acids: CASSATSPPGANVLTF. The CDR3 bases are TGTGCCAGCAGCGCTACTAGCCCCCCTGGGGCCAACGTCCTGACTTTC. V usage is TRBV28 and J usage is TRBJ2-6; D might be TRBD2 (6 bases). Trimming took 6 bases from V and 2 from J, leaving 14 bases between them. The CDR3 spans 16 residues. Looked up from germline, CDR1 is MDHEN and CDR2 is SYDVKM.

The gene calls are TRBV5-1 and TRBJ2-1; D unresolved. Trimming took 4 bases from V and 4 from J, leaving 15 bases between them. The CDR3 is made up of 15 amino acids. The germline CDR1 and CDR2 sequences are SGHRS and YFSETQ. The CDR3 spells CASSPIPIGYNEQFF. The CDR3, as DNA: TGCGCCAGCAGCCCTATACCGATAGGATACAATGAGCAGTTCTTC.

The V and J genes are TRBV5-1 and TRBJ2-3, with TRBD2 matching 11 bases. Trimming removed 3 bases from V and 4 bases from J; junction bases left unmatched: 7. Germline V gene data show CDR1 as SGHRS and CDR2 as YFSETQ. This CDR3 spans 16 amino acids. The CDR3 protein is CASSSRLAGKADTQYF. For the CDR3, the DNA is TGCGCCAGCAGCTCCCGACTAGCGGGGAAGGCAGATACGCAGTATTTT.

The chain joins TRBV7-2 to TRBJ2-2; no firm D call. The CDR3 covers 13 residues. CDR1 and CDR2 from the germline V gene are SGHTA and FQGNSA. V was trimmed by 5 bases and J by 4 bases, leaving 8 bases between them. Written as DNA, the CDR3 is TGTGCCAGCAGCCCACAGCCCACCGGGGAGCTGTTTTTT. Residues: CASSPQPTGELFF.

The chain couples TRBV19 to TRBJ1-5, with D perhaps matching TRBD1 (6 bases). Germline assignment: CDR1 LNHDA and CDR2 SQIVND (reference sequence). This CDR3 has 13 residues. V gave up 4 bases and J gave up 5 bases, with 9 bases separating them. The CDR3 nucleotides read TGTGCCAGTAGTACCTACAGGGATCAGCCCCAGCATTTT. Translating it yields CASSTYRDQPQHF.

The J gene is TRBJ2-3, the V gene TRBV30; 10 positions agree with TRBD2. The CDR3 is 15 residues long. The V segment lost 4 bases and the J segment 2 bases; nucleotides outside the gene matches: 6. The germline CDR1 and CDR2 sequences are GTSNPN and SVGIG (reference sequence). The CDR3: CAWNRLAGDTDTQYF. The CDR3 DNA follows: TGTGCCTGGAATCGACTAGCGGGCGACACAGATACGCAGTATTTT.

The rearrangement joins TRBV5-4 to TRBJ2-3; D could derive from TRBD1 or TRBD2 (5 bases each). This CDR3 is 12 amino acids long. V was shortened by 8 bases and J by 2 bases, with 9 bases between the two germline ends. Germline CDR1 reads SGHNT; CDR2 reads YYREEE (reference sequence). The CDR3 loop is CASGTNTDTQYF. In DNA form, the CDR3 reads TGTGCCAGTGGGACCAACACAGATACGCAGTATTTT.

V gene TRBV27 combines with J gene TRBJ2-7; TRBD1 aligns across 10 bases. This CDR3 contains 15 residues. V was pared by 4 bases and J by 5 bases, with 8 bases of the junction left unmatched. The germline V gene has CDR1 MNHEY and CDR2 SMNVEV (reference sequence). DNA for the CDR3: TGTGCCAGCAGTTCCCTCCCCGGGACAGGGGACGAGCAGTACTTC. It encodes CASSSLPGTGDEQYF.

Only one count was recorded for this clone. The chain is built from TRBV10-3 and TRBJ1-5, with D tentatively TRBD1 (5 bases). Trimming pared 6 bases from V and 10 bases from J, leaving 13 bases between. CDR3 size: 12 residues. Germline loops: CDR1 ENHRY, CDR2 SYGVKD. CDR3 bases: TGTGCCATCAGAACTCAGGGATCCCCCCAGCATTTT. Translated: CAIRTQGSPQHF.

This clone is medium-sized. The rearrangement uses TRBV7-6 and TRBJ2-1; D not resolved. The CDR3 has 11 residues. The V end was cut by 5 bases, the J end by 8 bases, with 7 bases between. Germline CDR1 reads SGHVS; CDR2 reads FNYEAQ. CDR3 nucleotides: TGTGCCAGCAGCGCCGAGGATGAGCAGTTCTTC. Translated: CASSAEDEQFF. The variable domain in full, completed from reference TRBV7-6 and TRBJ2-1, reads GAGVSQSPRYKVTKRGQDVALRCDPISGHVSLYWYRQALGQGPEFLTYFNYEAQQDKSGLPNDRFSAERPEGSISTLTIQRTEQRDSAMYRCASSAEDEQFFGPGTRLTVL.

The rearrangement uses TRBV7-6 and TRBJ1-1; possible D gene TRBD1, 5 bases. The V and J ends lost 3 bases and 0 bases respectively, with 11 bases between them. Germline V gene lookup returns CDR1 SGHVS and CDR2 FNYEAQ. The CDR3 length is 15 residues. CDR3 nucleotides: TGTGCCAGCAGCTTCAATCCAGGGATGAACACTGAAGCTTTCTTT. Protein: CASSFNPGMNTEAFF. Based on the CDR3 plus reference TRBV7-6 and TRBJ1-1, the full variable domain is GAGVSQSPRYKVTKRGQDVALRCDPISGHVSLYWYRQALGQGPEFLTYFNYEAQQDKSGLPNDRFSAERPEGSISTLTIQRTEQRDSAMYRCASSFNPGMNTEAFFGQGTRLTVV.

Here the CDR3 reads CATSRGLRDRERETQYF. CDR3 DNA sequence: TGTGCCACCAGCAGAGGATTGCGGGACAGGGAGAGGGAGACCCAGTACTTC. This chain uses TRBV15 with TRBJ2-5, with TRBD1 matching 9 bases. There are 17 residues in the CDR3. Germline loops: CDR1 LNHNV, CDR2 YYDKDF (reference sequence). After removal of 1 base from V and 5 bases from J, the junction contained 11 bases not matched to a gene.

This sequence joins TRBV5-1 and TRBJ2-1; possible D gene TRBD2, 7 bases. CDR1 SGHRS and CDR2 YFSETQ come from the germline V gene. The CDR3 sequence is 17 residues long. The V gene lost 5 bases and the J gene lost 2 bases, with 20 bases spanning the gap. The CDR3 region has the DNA TGCGCCAGCAGTCGGACAGTGGGGAGCGGGACCTACAATGAGCAGTTCTTC. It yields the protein CASSRTVGSGTYNEQFF.

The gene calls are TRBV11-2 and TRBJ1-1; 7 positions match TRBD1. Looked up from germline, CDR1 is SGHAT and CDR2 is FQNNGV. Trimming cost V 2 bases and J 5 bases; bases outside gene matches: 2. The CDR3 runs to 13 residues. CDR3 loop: CASSLQGGTEAFF. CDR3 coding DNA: TGTGCCAGCAGCTTACAGGGGGGAACTGAAGCTTTCTTT.

As DNA, the CDR3 is TGTGCCAGCAGCTTAGGCGGGACAGGGTGGTGGAACGAGCAGTACTTC. Translating it yields CASSLGGTGWWNEQYF. J is TRBJ2-7 and V is TRBV11-1; 9 bases map to TRBD1. CDR3 size: 16 residues. The germline gives CDR1 SGHAT, CDR2 FQDESV (reference sequence). The V and J ends lost 1 base and 5 bases, in that order; junction bases with no gene match: 9. Filled out from reference TRBV11-1 and TRBJ2-7, the complete variable domain reads EAEVAQSPRYKITEKSQAVAFWCDPISGHATLYWYRQILGQGPELLVQFQDESVVDDSQLPKDRFSAERLKGVDSTLKIQPAELGDSAMYLCASSLGGTGWWNEQYFGPGTRLTVT.

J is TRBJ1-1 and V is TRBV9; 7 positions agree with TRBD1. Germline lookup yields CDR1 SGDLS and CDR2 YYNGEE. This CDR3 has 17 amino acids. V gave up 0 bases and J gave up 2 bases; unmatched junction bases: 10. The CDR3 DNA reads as TGTGCCAGCAGCGTAGCCGGACAGGTCCCGCCTAACACTGAAGCTTTCTTT. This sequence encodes CASSVAGQVPPNTEAFF.

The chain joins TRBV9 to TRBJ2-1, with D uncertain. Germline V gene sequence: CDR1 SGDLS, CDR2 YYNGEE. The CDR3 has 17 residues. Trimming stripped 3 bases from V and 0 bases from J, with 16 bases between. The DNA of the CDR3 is TGTGCCAGCAGCGGCGCATATGGCCCCAGCTCCTACAATGAGCAGTTCTTC. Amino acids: CASSGAYGPSSYNEQFF.

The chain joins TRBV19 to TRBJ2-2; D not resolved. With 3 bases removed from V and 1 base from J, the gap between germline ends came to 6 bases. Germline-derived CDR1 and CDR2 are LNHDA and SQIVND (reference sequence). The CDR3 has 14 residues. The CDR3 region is CASSISLNTGELFF. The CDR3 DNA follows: TGTGCCAGTAGTATCAGCTTGAACACCGGGGAGCTGTTTTTT.